The T cell receptor (beta chain) under discussion was sequenced for a study of blood T cell repertoires in COVID-19. On the study more broadly: Donors in the United States, Italy and Spain gave samples during acute or convalescent COVID-19. From T cells, B-cell-depleted T cells, or PBMCs came the material, which was cDNA or gDNA.

Per the original data handling: Scientists estimated how many nucleated cells there were by amplifying reference gene primers. Clones were sequenced by immunoSEQ multiplex PCR, and TCRdb holds only the in-frame ones, with some missing. V and J calls plus clone size are reproduced from that table; the DNA served to infer D and trimming. The repertoire holds around 60,000 clones, with 80% as singletons. Seattle researchers signed up patients amid active infection and tracked them longitudinally. Germline CDR1 reads MDHEN; CDR2 reads SYDVKM. The V gene end was trimmed by 6 bases and the J gene end by 5 bases; junction bases not matched to a gene: 9. The CDR3 is 14 amino acids.

The chain is built from TRBV28 and TRBJ2-5; 7 bases are a match to TRBD2. The TCR sequence derives from a man aged 25-45 years with COVID-19, enrolled during active disease. Material for sequencing was peripheral blood. The CDR3 region has the DNA TGTGCCAGCAGCGGGTGGGGGGGACCGGAGACCCAGTACTTC. Its translation: CASSGWGGPETQYF.